Listed below are T cell receptor beta chains from one sample, sequenced in a study of blood T cell repertoires in COVID-19. Profiling relied on immunoSEQ multiplex PCR, and the TCRdb table lists in-frame clones only, not all of them. The sample holds 80,000 to 130,000 clones, roughly 92% seen once. The source material was peripheral blood. The receptors come from a man in his sixties or seventies with acute or convalescent COVID-19. Both conserved end residues are part of each CDR3. Each record gives: clone size, D gene, V gene, J gene, CDR3 DNA, CDR3 protein. The D gene is left open where the match is weak. Clone size appears in some rows only: once, few, many, or a class for an expanded clone.

NA,NA,TRBV24-1,TRBJ2-1,TGTGCCACCAGTGATTTCCCAGGTAGCTCCTACAATGAGCAGTTCTTC,CATSDFPGSSYNEQFF
NA,TRBD2,TRBV2,TRBJ2-3,TGTGCCAGCAGGGGGACTAGCGGGGGGTCAGATACGCAGTATTTT,CASRGTSGGSDTQYF
NA,TRBD2,TRBV18,TRBJ2-2,TGTGCCAGCTCACCAGGACTAGCGGGACACTCGAACACCGGGGAGCTGTTTTTT,CASSPGLAGHSNTGELFF
NA,TRBD2,TRBV5-1,TRBJ2-7,TGCGCCAGCAGCTTAGCGGGGGGGCCTGGCGAGCAGTACTTC,CASSLAGGPGEQYF
few,TRBD1,TRBV14,TRBJ1-1,TGTGCCAGCAGCGCGGGACAGTCTATTGAAGCTTTCTTT,CASSAGQSIEAFF
NA,NA,TRBV5-6,TRBJ2-1,TGTGCCAGCAGCTTGTTCGGGGGAGTTGGCTACAATGAGCAGTTCTTC,CASSLFGGVGYNEQFF
NA,TRBD1,TRBV18,TRBJ1-5,TGTGCCAGCTCACTTGGACAGGGCTTCCAGCCCCAGCATTTT,CASSLGQGFQPQHF
NA,TRBD1,TRBV7-9,TRBJ1-1,TGTGCCAGCAGCTTAAGGACAGGGCGGGACACTGAAGCTTTCTTT,CASSLRTGRDTEAFF
NA,TRBD2,TRBV6-5,TRBJ2-7,TGTGCCAGCGGCACTAGCGGGGTCCGGGAGCAGTACTTC,CASGTSGVREQYF
once,NA,TRBV6-5,TRBJ2-1,TGTGCCAGCAGTCCTCTGACTAGCTCCTACAATGAGCAGTTCTTC,CASSPLTSSYNEQFF
NA,NA,TRBV5-1,TRBJ1-5,TGCGCCAGCAGCAGGACGGGGAATCAGCCCCAGCATTTT,CASSRTGNQPQHF
NA,NA,TRBV3-1/TRBV3-2,TRBJ1-1,TGTGCCAGCAGCCAAGACTCAACAGAAGCTTTCTTT,CASSQDSTEAFF
NA,NA,TRBV11-3,TRBJ2-5,TGTGCCAGCAGTCGTACTGAAGAGACCCAGTACTTC,CASSRTEETQYF
NA,NA,TRBV30,TRBJ1-1,TGTGCCTGGAGCCTCAGGGACAACTCTGAAGCTTTCTTT,CAWSLRDNSEAFF
NA,NA,TRBV18,TRBJ1-4,TGTGCCAGCTCACCGGGTACAGCTGAAAAACTGTTTTTT,CASSPGTAEKLFF
NA,TRBD1,TRBV29-1,TRBJ1-4,TGCAGCGTTGCAGGGACAGGGGGCCTGGATGAAAAACTGTTTTTT,CSVAGTGGLDEKLFF
NA,TRBD1,TRBV9,TRBJ1-6,TGTGCCAGCAGCAGGTGGGGACAGGATAATTCACCCCTCCACTTT,CASSRWGQDNSPLHF
NA,TRBD2,TRBV11-2,TRBJ2-1,TGTGCCAGCAGTCGGTCGGGGGGGCCCTACAATGAGCAGTTCTTC,CASSRSGGPYNEQFF
NA,TRBD2,TRBV29-1,TRBJ2-5,TGCAGCGTAGTCGCTGGACTAGCCGCAGAGACCCAGTACTTC,CSVVAGLAAETQYF
NA,NA,TRBV6-2/TRBV6-3,TRBJ2-3,TGTGCCAGCAGTTACAACGAGAATACGCAGTATTTT,CASSYNENTQYF
NA,NA,TRBV6-5,TRBJ1-4,TGTGCCAGCAGACTGACTCTGGTTAATGAAAAACTGTTTTTT,CASRLTLVNEKLFF
NA,NA,TRBV5-1,TRBJ2-5,TGCGCCCGCGGGGGTGGGGGCAAGGAGACCCAGTACTTC,CARGGGGKETQYF
NA,TRBD1,TRBV5-1,TRBJ2-3,TGCGCCAGCAGCATACACGGACAGGGTTATACAGATACGCAGTATTTT,CASSIHGQGYTDTQYF
NA,NA,TRBV10-2,TRBJ1-5,TGCGCCAGCAGACCCACAGGGATGGATCAGCCCCAGCATTTT,CASRPTGMDQPQHF
NA,NA,TRBV28,TRBJ2-1,TGTGCCAGCAGTTCTCCCGGGGGAGTCCAGTTCTTC,CASSSPGGVQFF
NA,NA,TRBV27,TRBJ1-2,TGTGCCAGCAGTTTTGACAGTTTCAGCTACACCTTC,CASSFDSFSYTF
NA,NA,TRBV4-1,TRBJ2-3,TGCGCCAGCAGCCCCCTCGGAGCATCTAGCACAGATACGCAGTATTTT,CASSPLGASSTDTQYF
NA,TRBD1,TRBV12-3/TRBV12-4,TRBJ2-5,TGTGCCAGCAGTCCCACCAGGGGGGAGACCCAGTACTTC,CASSPTRGETQYF
NA,NA,TRBV6-5,TRBJ2-7,TGTGCCAGCAGCTCAGGGTCCTACGAGCAGTACTTC,CASSSGSYEQYF
NA,TRBD1,TRBV18,TRBJ1-2,TGTGCCAGCTCACCAGATACAGGGGGCATCTATGGCTACACCTTC,CASSPDTGGIYGYTF
NA,TRBD2,TRBV9,TRBJ2-1,TGTGCCAGCAGCGGACCTTTAAGCGGAGCGGGGTCCTACAATGAGCAGTTCTTC,CASSGPLSGAGSYNEQFF
NA,TRBD2,TRBV7-9,TRBJ2-7,TGTGCCAGCAGCTTACAGTTAGCGGGGGCATACTACGAGCAGTACTTC,CASSLQLAGAYYEQYF
NA,NA,TRBV29-1,TRBJ1-2,TGCAGCGTTGTAATAGGGACAACTAACTATGGCTACACCTTC,CSVVIGTTNYGYTF
NA,TRBD1,TRBV7-9,TRBJ1-4,TGTGCCAGCAGCCCCCCGGCGGGCAGGGACAGTGAAAAACTGTTTTTT,CASSPPAGRDSEKLFF
NA,NA,TRBV2,TRBJ2-5,TGTGCCAGCAGCCTACAGGGGACCCAGTACTTC,CASSLQGTQYF
NA,NA,TRBV27,TRBJ2-7,TGTGCCAGCAGTTTATCGGGCAGTAACTACGAGCAGTACTTC,CASSLSGSNYEQYF
NA,NA,TRBV5-1,TRBJ2-7,TGCGCCAGCAGCTTAAGATTGGAGGGATCGAGATACGAGCAGTACTTC,CASSLRLEGSRYEQYF
NA,TRBD1,TRBV4-1,TRBJ1-1,TGCGCCAGCAGCCCTGGGACAGGCACTGAAGCTTTCTTT,CASSPGTGTEAFF
NA,NA,TRBV7-9,TRBJ2-7,TGTGCCAGCAGCTTGAGAGGAGCCGAGCAGTACTTC,CASSLRGAEQYF
NA,NA,TRBV6-1,TRBJ1-4,TGTGCCAGCAGTGAGGCGGGTAATGAAAAACTGTTTTTT,CASSEAGNEKLFF
few,NA,TRBV19,TRBJ1-1,TGTGCCAGTAGGGAGCAGGGTGAGGTTGTCACTGAAGCTTTCTTT,CASREQGEVVTEAFF
NA,NA,TRBV2,TRBJ1-4,TGTGCCAGCAGTGGACGGAGAAATGAAAAACTGTTTTTT,CASSGRRNEKLFF
NA,TRBD1,TRBV5-1,TRBJ2-6,TGCGCCAGCAGCGAACAGGGGGCTGACATATTTATTAACTCTGGGGCCAACGTCCTGACTTTC,CASSEQGADIFINSGANVLTF